Each of the 25 T cell receptor beta chains below was sequenced from the same sample in a study of T cell clonotyping in hematopoietic cell transplantation. Method: immunoSEQ multiplex PCR; TCRdb's copy keeps in-frame clones and lacks some. Seen here are about 29,000 clones, about 93% observed once, and the top ten hold around 11%. The sequenced sample was PBMCs, obtained 100 days after allogeneic stem cell transplant. All receptors come from a female patient between 50 and 60 years old who had an allogeneic stem cell transplant from a related donor, so the T cells may come from the graft donor. Some clones in this sample may be carry-over from other donors' samples.

The chain is built from TRBV5-8 and TRBJ2-7; D is unclear. With 4 bases removed from V and 2 bases from J, the gap between germline ends came to 7 bases. This CDR3 is built from 12 residues. The germline V gene has CDR1 SGHTS and CDR2 YDEGEE. The CDR3 sequence: CASSTRTYEQYF. Written as DNA, the CDR3 is TGTGCCAGCAGCACCCGGACCTACGAGCAGTACTTC.

This clone was counted a few times. V is TRBV10-3 and J is TRBJ1-6; TRBD1 aligns across 12 bases. The ends lost 6 bases at V and 6 bases at J; junction bases unmatched: 9. CDR1 is ENHRY, CDR2 SYGVKD, per germline. The CDR3 length is 17 residues. CDR3 bases: TGTGCCATCAGGGAGGTAGGGACAGGGGGCGGTAATTCACCCCTCCACTTT. Encoded protein: CAIREVGTGGGNSPLHF.

The CDR3 DNA reads TGTGCCAGCAGCTCGGGCCAGGGTAAAATCGGCTACACCTTC. Residues: CASSSGQGKIGYTF. The chain carries TRBV13 and TRBJ1-2; TRBD1 might be the D (5 bases). Germline-derived CDR1 and CDR2 are PRHDT and FYEKMQ (reference sequence). The CDR3 covers 14 residues. V dropped 4 bases and J dropped 8 bases, with 17 bases sitting between them.

The chain has TRBV30 and TRBJ2-1; D ambiguous. The CDR3 length is 11 residues. The germline V gene encodes CDR1 GTSNPN and CDR2 SVGIG (reference sequence). V lost 5 bases to trimming and J lost 0 bases, with 2 bases between them. In DNA form, the CDR3 reads TGTGCCTGGGGCTCCTACAATGAGCAGTTCTTC. Its protein is CAWGSYNEQFF. The full variable domain, with the rest looked up from reference TRBV30 and TRBJ2-1, is SQTIHQWPATLVQPVGSPLSLECTVEGTSNPNLYWYRQAAGRGLQLLFYSVGIGQISSEVPQNLSASRPQDRQFILSSKKLLLSDSGFYLCAWGSYNEQFFGPGTRLTVL.

The V gene is TRBV6-5, the J gene TRBJ1-1; 8 bases match TRBD1. CDR1 MNHEY and CDR2 SVGAGI come from the germline V gene. V lost 2 bases and J lost 3; bases outside the gene matches: 2. The CDR3 extends over 14 amino acids. CDR3 nucleotide sequence: TGTGCCAGCAGTTACGACAGGGGCTACACTGAAGCTTTCTTT. Its translation is CASSYDRGYTEAFF.

The chain recombines TRBV29-1 with TRBJ2-5, with a possible D match to TRBD1 (6 bases). CDR3 length equals 15 residues. Deletions cut 8 bases from V and 1 base from J, with 20 bases between. Germline CDR1 reads SQVTM; CDR2 reads ANQGSEA. This CDR3 is CSTRDTLYPQETQYF. The DNA for the CDR3 is TGCAGCACCCGGGACACCTTATACCCCCAAGAGACCCAGTACTTC.

This chain connects TRBV9 to TRBJ2-1; 8 nucleotides agree with TRBD1. The V and J ends lost 4 bases and 0 bases, in that order; junction bases with no gene match: 3. CDR3 length equals 15 residues. Germline CDR1 is SGDLS and CDR2 is YYNGEE. The CDR3 sequence: CASSRDRSSYNEQFF. In DNA, the CDR3 is TGTGCCAGCAGCCGGGACAGGAGCTCCTACAATGAGCAGTTCTTC. Full variable domain (remainder filled in from reference TRBV9 and TRBJ2-1): DSGVTQTPKHLITATGQRVTLRCSPRSGDLSVYWYQQSLDQGLQFLIQYYNGEERAKGNILERFSAQQFPDLHSELNLSSLELGDSALYFCASSRDRSSYNEQFFGPGTRLTVL.

V and J are TRBV4-1 and TRBJ1-1, with 7 bases lining up with TRBD1. From germline, CDR1 is MGHRA and CDR2 YSYEKL. The CDR3 runs 15 residues. Trimming removed 4 bases from V and 4 bases from J; junction bases left unmatched: 9. CDR3: CASSPEGGRPTEAFF. CDR3 nucleotides: TGCGCCAGCAGCCCTGAAGGGGGCAGGCCCACTGAAGCTTTCTTT.

The gene calls are TRBV7-9 and TRBJ1-1; 7 bases map to TRBD1. V gave up 4 bases and J gave up 2 bases; unmatched junction bases: 7. Looked up from germline, CDR1 is SEHNR and CDR2 is FQNEAQ (reference sequence). The CDR3 runs 15 residues. The DNA for the CDR3 is TGTGCCAGCAGCTATTCAGGGACAGCCAACACTGAAGCTTTCTTT. This translates into CASSYSGTANTEAFF.

The chain joins TRBV5-8 to TRBJ1-5; D is undetermined. CDR3 length: 15 residues. Germline lookup yields CDR1 SGHTS and CDR2 YDEGEE. The V end was cut by 2 bases, the J end by 0 bases, with 9 bases between. In DNA form, the CDR3 reads TGTGCCAGCAGCTTTTACCAGTATAGCAATCAGCCCCAGCATTTT. Amino acids: CASSFYQYSNQPQHF.

CDR3 in amino acids: CAWSVNRDTEAFF. The CDR3 nucleotides are TGTGCCTGGAGTGTAAACAGGGACACTGAAGCTTTCTTT. The chain is built from TRBV30 and TRBJ1-1, with D possibly matching TRBD1 (6 bases). Looked up from germline, CDR1 is GTSNPN and CDR2 is SVGIG (reference sequence). Trimming pared 0 bases from V and 3 bases from J, leaving 8 bases between. This CDR3 is 13 amino acids long.

The chain recombines TRBV19 with TRBJ1-2; 9 bases fit TRBD1. Germline V gene data show CDR1 as LNHDA and CDR2 as SQIVND (reference sequence). V was clipped by 5 bases and J by 0 bases; unmatched bases: 4. This CDR3 is 15 amino acids long. CDR3 region: CASSVTGGANYGYTF. CDR3 nucleotides: TGTGCCAGTAGTGTAACAGGGGGCGCTAACTATGGCTACACCTTC.

The chain joins TRBV11-3 to TRBJ2-7; 7 bases align to TRBD2. With 1 base clipped from V and 3 bases from J, the junction kept 0 bases outside the gene matches. This CDR3 has 13 residues. Germline CDR1 is SGHNT and CDR2 is YENEEA. The chain's CDR3 is CASSLASGYEQYF. CDR3 nucleotides: TGTGCCAGCAGCTTAGCTAGCGGCTACGAGCAGTACTTC. Full variable domain (rest looked up from reference TRBV11-3 and TRBJ2-7): EAGVVQSPRYKIIEKKQPVAFWCNPISGHNTLYWYLQNLGQGPELLIRYENEEAVDDSQLPKDRFSAERLKGVDSTLKIQPAELGDSAVYLCASSLASGYEQYFGPGTRLTVT.

This sequence joins TRBV10-3 and TRBJ2-7; TRBD2 agrees at 8 bases. V lost 6 bases to trimming and J lost 2 bases; unmatched junction nucleotides: 6. CDR1 and CDR2 (germline): ENHRY, SYGVKD. The CDR3 consists of 14 residues. The CDR3 DNA sequence: TGTGCCATCAGGGGAGTAGCGGGGACCTACGAGCAGTACTTC. This gives the protein CAIRGVAGTYEQYF.

This chain uses TRBV5-1 with TRBJ2-7; D gene unclear. Trimming removed 1 base from V and 6 bases from J, with 5 bases in between. CDR3 length equals 11 residues. Per germline, CDR1 SGHRS and CDR2 YFSETQ. The CDR3 coding sequence is TGCGCCAGCAGCTTGTCGCCCGAGCAGTACTTC. It specifies CASSLSPEQYF.

This chain connects TRBV18 to TRBJ2-3; a weak D match, TRBD1 (5 bases). Deletions cut 2 bases from V and 4 bases from J, with 10 bases between. Looked up from germline, CDR1 is KGHSH and CDR2 is LQKENI. The CDR3 loop spans 14 amino acids. The CDR3 DNA reads as TGTGCCAGCTCACCAAGGACACCCGCAGATACGCAGTATTTT. Amino acid sequence: CASSPRTPADTQYF. The complete variable domain, with remaining parts taken from reference TRBV18 and TRBJ2-3, reads NAGVMQNPRHLVRRRGQEARLRCSPMKGHSHVYWYRQLPEEGLKFMVYLQKENIIDESGMPKERFSAEFPKEGPSILRIQQVVRGDSAAYFCASSPRTPADTQYFGPGTRLTVL.

This clone was seen just once. The chain uses TRBV10-3 and TRBJ1-4; D ambiguous. V was trimmed by 5 bases and J by 2 bases, leaving 9 bases between them. Germline V gene sequence: CDR1 ENHRY, CDR2 SYGVKD. The CDR3 totals 14 residues. The CDR3 sequence: CAISSGRTNEKLFF. The CDR3 DNA sequence: TGTGCCATCAGTTCTGGGAGGACTAATGAAAAACTGTTTTTT.

This chain connects TRBV7-9 to TRBJ2-2; D is uncertain. CDR1 and CDR2 (germline): SEHNR, FQNEAQ (reference sequence). Trimming shortened V by 1 base and J by 3 bases, and 9 bases separated the two germline ends. This CDR3 is built from 15 residues. The CDR3 DNA follows: TGTGCCAGCAGCTTAGGGAGTGCGGACACCGGGGAGCTGTTTTTT. Its translation is CASSLGSADTGELFF.

The V gene is TRBV10-1, the J gene TRBJ1-4; D gene uncertain. The V gene lost 4 bases and the J gene lost 7 bases, with 4 bases spanning the gap. Germline CDR1 is WNHNN and CDR2 is SYGVQD (reference sequence). The CDR3 length is 11 residues. The CDR3 loop reads CASSVGEKLFF. The CDR3 bases are TGCGCCAGCAGTGTGGGTGAAAAACTGTTTTTT.

V usage is TRBV29-1 and J usage is TRBJ1-2; possible D gene TRBD1, 6 bases. The CDR3 loop spans 13 amino acids. V lost 7 bases and J 7 bases, leaving 19 bases between the germline ends. Germline CDR1 and CDR2: SQVTM and ANQGSEA. CDR3 amino acids: CSAWTASFSGYTF. The CDR3 DNA follows: TGCAGCGCTTGGACAGCTTCATTTTCTGGCTACACCTTC.

This clone was picked up a small number of times. This chain uses TRBV11-2 with TRBJ2-7, with 8 bases lining up with TRBD2. The CDR3 is 15 amino acids. The ends lost 0 bases at V and 2 bases at J; junction bases unmatched: 3. Germline V gives CDR1 SGHAT, CDR2 FQNNGV. The CDR3 DNA reads TGTGCCAGCAGCTTAGATCGGGGGGGCACCTACGAGCAGTACTTC. It specifies CASSLDRGGTYEQYF.

The chain joins TRBV6-1 to TRBJ1-5; TRBD1 is a possible D gene (5 bases). The ends were cut back, 5 bases at V and 2 bases at J, with 13 bases in the middle. Germline CDR1 and CDR2: MNHNS and SASEGT. The CDR3 has 15 amino acids. CDR3 sequence reads: CASSPGTRGNQPQHF. DNA for the CDR3: TGTGCCAGCAGTCCCGGGACCCGGGGCAATCAGCCCCAGCATTTT.

V is TRBV4-3 and J is TRBJ2-2; D remains unclear. Per the germline V gene, CDR1 is LGHNA and CDR2 is YSLEER. The ends were cut back, 0 bases at V and 2 bases at J, with 7 bases in the middle. The CDR3 spans 15 residues. The CDR3 is CASSQDRANTGELFF. The CDR3 DNA follows: TGCGCCAGCAGCCAAGATAGGGCAAACACCGGGGAGCTGTTTTTT.

This clone has just one count. CDR3 amino acids: CAYDRDRGSEAFF. DNA for the CDR3: TGTGCCTACGACCGGGACAGGGGATCTGAAGCTTTCTTT. The V call is TRBV30, the J call TRBJ1-1; 10 bases agree with TRBD1. The CDR3 consists of 13 residues. Germline V gene data show CDR1 as GTSNPN and CDR2 as SVGIG (reference sequence). Unmatched junction bases numbered 8, after V lost 7 bases and J lost 6 bases.

The chain joins TRBV2 to TRBJ1-5; D gene uncertain. The V gene's germline CDR1 is SNHLY and CDR2 FYNNEI. This CDR3 is built from 15 residues. V dropped 4 bases and J dropped 3 bases, with 13 bases sitting between them. For the CDR3, the DNA is TGTGCCAGCAGTGGTGGTTGGGCCGACAATCAGCCCCAGCATTTT. Amino acids: CASSGGWADNQPQHF.